What follows are 31 T cell receptor beta chains derived from one specimen sequenced in a study of T cells in Graves' hyperthyroidism and ophthalmopathy. TCR beta CDR3 regions were amplified from RNA transcripts. HTBI primers were employed in a first-round RT-PCR of the TCR CDR3. MiXCR, run by TCRdb on the multiplex PCR reads, gives a single entry per CDR3 protein. The top ten clones hold 7.3% of a sample with about 560,000 distinct CDR3 sequences, approximately 14% of them seen once. Material: blood. These receptors were obtained from a woman aged 30 to 39 with Graves' hyperthyroidism.

The chain employs TRBV10-3 and TRBJ2-1; 8 bases match TRBD1. V gave up 6 bases and J gave up 9 bases; unmatched junction bases: 7. Germline V gene sequence: CDR1 ENHRY, CDR2 SYGVKD. The length of the CDR3 is 13 residues. The DNA for the CDR3 is TGTGCCATCAGCCAGGGACAGGTCGTTGAGCAGTTCTTC. Translation gives CAISQGQVVEQFF.

This clonotype was seen only a few times. This chain joins TRBV5-1 and TRBJ2-3, with D possibly being TRBD2 (5 bases). The CDR3 has 17 residues. The ends were cut back, 1 base at V and 10 bases at J, with 25 bases in the middle. Looked up from germline, CDR1 is SGHRS and CDR2 is YFSETQ. CDR3 DNA sequence: TGCGCCAGCAGCTTGTGGGGTCGTGGCGGGCCCCCCCGGGCGCAGTATTTT. Translated, it gives CASSLWGRGGPPRAQYF.

This clonotype was observed many times. This CDR3 is CASSSPLAGVGSYNEQFF. Written as DNA, the CDR3 is TGCGCCAGCAGCTCACCATTAGCGGGAGTTGGGTCCTACAATGAGCAGTTCTTC. The V gene is TRBV5-1, the J gene TRBJ2-1; 9 bases align to TRBD2. Trimming removed 3 bases from V and 1 base from J; junction bases left unmatched: 11. From germline, CDR1 is SGHRS and CDR2 YFSETQ. The CDR3 length is 18 residues.

The chain recombines TRBV6-2 or TRBV6-3 with TRBJ2-7; D perhaps matches TRBD2 (6 bases). Trimming stripped 5 bases from V and 0 bases from J, with 14 bases between. CDR3 length: 15 residues. Germline V gene sequence: CDR1 MNHEY, CDR2 SVGEGT. The CDR3 DNA sequence: TGTGCCAGCAGTCCTTCGGGACTCGGCTCCTACGAGCAGTACTTC. This codes for CASSPSGLGSYEQYF.

This chain links TRBV6-5 with TRBJ1-2; 8 nucleotides match TRBD1. The CDR3 has 14 residues. With 2 bases clipped from V and 8 bases from J, the junction kept 7 bases outside the gene matches. Germline V gives CDR1 MNHEY, CDR2 SVGAGI. CDR3 coding DNA: TGTGCCAGCAGTTACGGACAGGGCCTGGGAGGCTACACCTTC. It codes for CASSYGQGLGGYTF.

This clonotype was counted ten times or more. The V and J genes are TRBV12-3 or TRBV12-4 and TRBJ2-6, with a tentative D call TRBD2 (5 bases). This CDR3 region has 15 residues. With 7 bases removed from V and 1 base from J, the gap between germline ends came to 11 bases. Here the CDR3 reads CASTPRESGANVLTF. CDR3 DNA: TGTGCCAGCACCCCCCGGGAATCTGGGGCCAACGTCCTGACTTTC.

This clonotype was seen at least ten times. The V gene is TRBV7-2, the J gene TRBJ1-1; no clear D. V was trimmed by 5 bases and J by 0 bases, leaving 10 bases between them. The CDR3 length is 14 residues. The germline V gene encodes CDR1 SGHTA and CDR2 FQGNSA. CDR3 region: CASSNSPMNTEAFF. CDR3 in DNA: TGTGCCAGCAGCAACAGCCCCATGAACACTGAAGCTTTCTTT. The whole variable domain, filled in from reference TRBV7-2 and TRBJ1-1, reads GAGVSQSPSNKVTEKGKDVELRCDPISGHTALYWYRQSLGQGLEFLIYFQGNSAPDKSGLPSDRFSAERTGGSVSTLTIQRTQQEDSAVYLCASSNSPMNTEAFFGQGTRLTVV.

Ten or more counts support this clonotype. The V gene is TRBV30, the J gene TRBJ2-1, with unresolved D. Germline loops: CDR1 GTSNPN, CDR2 SVGIG (reference sequence). V lost 4 bases, J lost 12 bases, and 25 bases lay in between. The CDR3 has 15 amino acids. As DNA, the CDR3 is TGTGCCTGGACCTCGGTTACCGCGAGGCGCGGCGGGCAGTTCTTC. It yields the protein CAWTSVTARRGGQFF.

The V and J genes are TRBV10-3 and TRBJ2-3, with D tentatively TRBD2 (5 bases). The germline V gene encodes CDR1 ENHRY and CDR2 SYGVKD. V lost 5 bases, J lost 0 bases, and 6 bases lay in between. The CDR3 covers 13 residues. CDR3 DNA: TGTGCCATCAGTACGGGAAGCACAGATACGCAGTATTTT. Its protein product is CAISTGSTDTQYF.

This clonotype was seen at least ten times. The J gene is TRBJ2-7, the V gene TRBV5-1; 11 bases match TRBD1. The J segment lost 1 base and the V segment lost 3 bases, leaving 6 bases of the junction unmatched. Germline V CDR1 and CDR2: SGHRS, YFSETQ. The CDR3 has 16 amino acids. The CDR3 DNA reads as TGCGCCAGCAGCTGGACAGGGGGCGCTGGGTCCTACGAGCAGTACTTC. Translating gives CASSWTGGAGSYEQYF.

This clonotype was recorded a few times. This rearrangement joins TRBV12-3 or TRBV12-4 to TRBJ2-2; the match to TRBD2 covers 8 bases. The CDR3 sequence is 14 residues long. The V gene end was trimmed by 3 bases and the J gene end by 3 bases; junction bases not matched to a gene: 0. Written as DNA, the CDR3 is TGTGCCAGCAGTTTGCGGGAGGACACCGGGGAGCTGTTTTTT. Encoded protein: CASSLREDTGELFF.

This clonotype was found a few times. The V gene is TRBV5-4, the J gene TRBJ2-3; 10 bases are shared with TRBD2. Germline V lookup: CDR1 SGHNT, CDR2 YYREEE (reference sequence). V dropped 4 bases and J dropped 2; count of bases not matched to a gene: 10. This CDR3 contains 17 residues. The CDR3 DNA reads TGTGCCAGCAGCCGAGATGGGACTAGCGACCACACAGATACGCAGTATTTT. This codes for CASSRDGTSDHTDTQYF.

This clonotype came up a few times. V usage is TRBV6-2 or TRBV6-3 and J usage is TRBJ2-3, with TRBD2 identical over 8 bases. J was trimmed by 0 bases and V by 4 bases; bases with no gene match: 9. This CDR3 has 17 residues. Per the germline V gene, CDR1 is MNHEY and CDR2 is SVGEGT. The CDR3 loop is CASSSHLAGTSTDTQYF. The DNA for the CDR3 is TGTGCCAGCAGTTCCCATTTAGCGGGAACAAGCACAGATACGCAGTATTTT.

The table lists this clonotype with a few counts. The V gene is TRBV27, the J gene TRBJ2-1; D unclear. This CDR3 comprises 13 residues. V dropped 5 bases and J dropped 5 bases, with 10 bases sitting between them. Germline-derived CDR1 and CDR2 are MNHEY and SMNVEV (reference sequence). CDR3 sequence reads: CASSTTRNNEQFF. The CDR3 bases are TGTGCCAGCAGTACTACCCGTAACAATGAGCAGTTCTTC.

This clonotype has at least ten counts. This rearrangement joins TRBV27 to TRBJ2-5, with a tentative D call TRBD1 (5 bases). This CDR3 is built from 16 residues. Trimming removed 5 bases at V and 0 bases at J, with 16 bases between. CDR1 and CDR2 from the germline V gene are MNHEY and SMNVEV (reference sequence). The CDR3 DNA is TGTGCCAGCAGTCCTTGGGGCTACCCCTACCAAGAGACCCAGTACTTC. Protein sequence: CASSPWGYPYQETQYF.

This clonotype has only a few counts. This sequence joins TRBV6-1 and TRBJ1-6, with D unclear. Germline V gene sequence: CDR1 MNHNS, CDR2 SASEGT. Trimming took off 6 bases at V and 18 bases at J, with 18 bases between the two ends. This CDR3 has 12 amino acids. CDR3 sequence: CASSRPDGGSHF. The CDR3 DNA follows: TGTGCCAGCAGCCGGCCCGACGGTGGTTCCCACTTT.

This clonotype has ten or more counts. This chain links TRBV6-2 or TRBV6-3 with TRBJ2-7, with 11 nucleotides matching TRBD1. Germline V CDR1 and CDR2: MNHEY, SVGEGT. This CDR3 contains 13 residues. V was clipped by 6 bases and J by 5 bases; unmatched bases: 3. Here the CDR3 reads CASRRTGGNEQYF. CDR3 nucleotides: TGTGCCAGCAGGCGGACAGGGGGCAACGAGCAGTACTTC.

This clonotype was counted at least ten times. The gene calls are TRBV9 and TRBJ2-1, with 13 bases lining up with TRBD2. Per germline, CDR1 SGDLS and CDR2 YYNGEE. V gave up 4 bases and J gave up 9 bases; unmatched junction bases: 7. The CDR3 has 15 amino acids. CDR3 DNA sequence: TGTGCCAGCAGCTCTACCGGGACTAGCGGGACTGAGCAGTTCTTC. Protein product: CASSSTGTSGTEQFF.

This clonotype was found many times. The chain has TRBV6-1 and TRBJ2-7, with 16 bases lining up with TRBD2. CDR1 and CDR2 from the germline V gene are MNHNS and SASEGT. Trimming at V came to 5 bases and at J to 0 bases, leaving 4 bases not matched to a gene. The CDR3 has 17 amino acids. The CDR3 nucleotides are TGTGCCAGCAGTTTGGGACTAGCGGGAGGGCCCTCCTACGAGCAGTACTTC. Residues: CASSLGLAGGPSYEQYF.

There are many counts of this clonotype. V and J are TRBV3-1 and TRBJ1-2; D is undetermined. The CDR3 runs to 14 residues. CDR1 and CDR2 (germline): LGHDT, YNNKEL (reference sequence). The V end lost 4 bases, the J end lost 3 bases, and 12 bases lay between the germline ends. The CDR3 protein is CASSPLSGDYGYTF. CDR3 coding DNA: TGTGCCAGCAGCCCCCTTAGCGGAGACTATGGCTACACCTTC. The whole variable domain, filled in from reference TRBV3-1 and TRBJ1-2, reads DTAVSQTPKYLVTQMGNDKSIKCEQNLGHDTMYWYKQDSKKFLKIMFSYNNKELIINETVPNRFSPKSPDKAHLNLHINSLELGDSAVYFCASSPLSGDYGYTFGSGTRLTVV.

This clonotype showed up just a few times. V and J are TRBV27 and TRBJ2-7, with 9 nucleotides matching TRBD2. Germline CDR1 MNHEY, CDR2 SMNVEV (reference sequence). The CDR3 length is 17 residues. After removal of 6 bases from V and 3 bases from J, the junction contained 15 bases not matched to a gene. In DNA form, the CDR3 reads TGTGCCAGCAGGGGGCGGCCTAGCGGGAAATCTATCTACGAGCAGTACTTC. Protein product: CASRGRPSGKSIYEQYF.

In this sample, this clonotype turned up many times. This rearrangement joins TRBV7-6 to TRBJ2-1; 13 nucleotides match TRBD2. This CDR3 has 15 residues. Germline trimming cut 3 bases from V and 7 bases from J; bases unmatched to any gene: 3. Germline V gene lookup returns CDR1 SGHVS and CDR2 FNYEAQ. The CDR3 loop is CASSFGTSGINEQFF. CDR3 sequence (DNA): TGTGCCAGCAGCTTCGGGACTAGCGGGATTAATGAGCAGTTCTTC.

V usage is TRBV28 and J usage is TRBJ1-4; TRBD1 aligns across 7 bases. CDR3 length equals 15 residues. In germline, CDR1 is MDHEN, CDR2 SYDVKM. J gave up 2 bases and V 5 bases, and 5 bases lay outside the gene matches. The CDR3 sequence is CASSPPTGTNEKLFF. The CDR3 DNA is TGTGCCAGCAGTCCCCCGACAGGGACTAATGAAAAACTGTTTTTT.

This clonotype was observed a handful of times. It may be a read error: a sequence one base away is much more abundant. The chain has TRBV7-2 and TRBJ2-7; TRBD2 matches 8 bases. The V gene's germline CDR1 is SGHTA and CDR2 FQGNSA. CDR3 size: 18 residues. CDR3 residues: CASSLALGTRVFSCEQYF. The CDR3, as DNA: TGTGCCAGCAGCTTAGCTTTAGGGACTAGGGTTTTTTCCTGCGAGCAGTACTTC.

This clonotype was seen many times. V and J are TRBV28 and TRBJ2-1; 8 positions agree with TRBD2. The CDR3 consists of 19 residues. Germline CDR1 is MDHEN and CDR2 is SYDVKM. Trimming took 1 base from V and 0 from J; bases not matched to a gene: 11. The CDR3 nucleotides read TGTGCCAGCAGTTTATCAACTAGCGGAAGAACCAGCTCCTACAATGAGCAGTTCTTC. It codes for CASSLSTSGRTSSYNEQFF.

In its sample, this clonotype was seen many times. This chain connects TRBV7-9 to TRBJ2-1; 13 bases align to TRBD2. This CDR3 is built from 15 residues. J was trimmed by 8 bases and V by 3 bases; bases with no gene match: 4. Germline V CDR1 and CDR2: SEHNR, FQNEAQ (reference sequence). CDR3 nucleotide sequence: TGTGCCAGCAGCTTCGGACTAGCGGGAGTCGATGAGCAGTTCTTC. It specifies CASSFGLAGVDEQFF.

This clonotype was recorded many times. This chain uses TRBV28 with TRBJ1-2; a weak D match, TRBD1 (5 bases). This CDR3 is built from 13 residues. Per germline, CDR1 MDHEN and CDR2 SYDVKM. V was shortened by 5 bases and J by 5 bases, with 12 bases between the two germline ends. CDR3 sequence: CASSLGRGYGYTF. CDR3 DNA sequence: TGTGCCAGCAGTCTAGGACGGGGGTATGGCTACACCTTC.

This clonotype was detected ten times or more. The chain has TRBV18 and TRBJ1-1; D not resolved. This CDR3 has 14 residues. Trimming pared 5 bases from V and 1 base from J, leaving 11 bases between. Looked up from germline, CDR1 is KGHSH and CDR2 is LQKENI. As DNA, the CDR3 is TGTGCCAGCTCAAAAATTGACACGAACACTGAAGCTTTCTTT. This gives the protein CASSKIDTNTEAFF. The variable domain in full, completed from reference TRBV18 and TRBJ1-1, reads NAGVMQNPRHLVRRRGQEARLRCSPMKGHSHVYWYRQLPEEGLKFMVYLQKENIIDESGMPKERFSAEFPKEGPSILRIQQVVRGDSAAYFCASSKIDTNTEAFFGQGTRLTVV.

This clonotype has a handful of counts. The genes are TRBV6-2 or TRBV6-3 and TRBJ2-2, with D perhaps given as TRBD1 or TRBD2 (5 bases each). The CDR3 has 17 amino acids. V shed 0 bases and J shed 6 bases, with 17 bases lying between them. Germline V gene sequence: CDR1 MNHEY, CDR2 SVGEGT. CDR3 in DNA: TGTGCCAGCAGTTACTCGGGGGAATACTGGCGGGCCGGGGAGCTGTTTTTT. Translation gives CASSYSGEYWRAGELFF.

As for this clonotype: A single base separates this from a much larger clone, so it may be a read error. The V call is TRBV2, the J call TRBJ2-7, with TRBD2 identical over 10 bases. Germline lookup yields CDR1 SNHLY and CDR2 FYNNEI. The CDR3 has 15 amino acids. The CDR3 spells CASNEFSGRTYEQYF. The DNA of the CDR3 is TGTGCCAGCAATGAATTTAGCGGGAGGACCTACGAGCAGTACTTC.

On this clonotype itself: Germline is not matched at one junction end, which may reflect a read error. Here the CDR3 reads CASRETSYGFYEQYF. For the CDR3, the DNA is TGCGCCAGTAGAGAGACAAGCTACGGATTCTACGAGCAGTACTTC. This chain links TRBV19 with TRBJ2-7; D is unclear. From germline, CDR1 is LNHDA and CDR2 SQIVND (reference sequence). This CDR3 region has 15 residues.